The present T cell receptor beta chain was sequenced within a study of T cell responses to AZD1222 COVID-19 vaccine. Study observations and caveats: Regions 160-218 and 743-854 dominated among vaccine-associated CD4 TCRs spanning spike.

Profiling relied on immunoSEQ multiplex PCR, and the TCRdb table lists in-frame clones only, not all of them. The repertoire includes roughly 140,000 clones, around 91% of them detected once, and 5% sits in the top ten. This clone was seen once. The antigen is not known. This clonotype was obtained from an adult in good health. This sample comprised peripheral blood, obtained on day 0 of AZD1222 vaccination.

CDR3 sequence (DNA): TGTGCCAGCAGCCCACAGGGGATCGGCGAGCAGTACTTC. Its protein product is CASSPQGIGEQYF. The rearrangement links TRBV7-3 to TRBJ2-7; 7 positions agree with TRBD1. This CDR3 is 13 amino acids long. Trimming at V came to 5 bases and at J to 6 bases, leaving 7 bases not matched to a gene. Per the germline V gene, CDR1 is SGHTA and CDR2 is FQGTGA.